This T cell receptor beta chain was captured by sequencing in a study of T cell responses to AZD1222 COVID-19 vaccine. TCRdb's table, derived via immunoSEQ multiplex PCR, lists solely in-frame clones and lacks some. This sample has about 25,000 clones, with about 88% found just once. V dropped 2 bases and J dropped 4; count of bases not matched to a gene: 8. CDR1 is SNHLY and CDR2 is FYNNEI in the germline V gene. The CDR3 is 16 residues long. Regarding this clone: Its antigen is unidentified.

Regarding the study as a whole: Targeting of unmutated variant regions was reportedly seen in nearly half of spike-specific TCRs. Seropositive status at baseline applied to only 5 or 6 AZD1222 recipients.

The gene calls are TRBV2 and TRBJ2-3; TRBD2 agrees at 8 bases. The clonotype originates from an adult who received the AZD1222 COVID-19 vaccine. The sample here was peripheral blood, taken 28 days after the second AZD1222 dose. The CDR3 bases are TGTGCCAGCAGTGAAATGGGGCTAGCGGGCTCAGATACGCAGTATTTT. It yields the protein CASSEMGLAGSDTQYF. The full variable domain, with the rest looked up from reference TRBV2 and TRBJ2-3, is EPEVTQTPSHQVTQMGQEVILRCVPISNHLYFYWYRQILGQKVEFLVSFYNNEISEKSEIFDDQFSVERPDGSNFTLKIRSTKLEDSAMYFCASSEMGLAGSDTQYFGPGTRLTVL.